This T cell receptor (beta chain) was obtained from a study of lymphopenia after photon versus proton radiotherapy. Study conclusions and caveats: Post-nadir TCR diversity decline inversely tracked overall survival among those who died. Photon-treated patients lost naive T cells and TCR diversity; proton-treated stayed stable. Better survival with proton therapy was suggested as possible, not demonstrated. Oligoclonal CD8+ Temra expansion after nadir drove photon patients' diversity drop.

In regard to this clone: What it binds is not known.

The length of the CDR3 is 13 residues. Looked up from germline, CDR1 is SGHRS and CDR2 is YFSETQ. V shed 4 bases, J shed 6 bases, and the junction held 6 bases outside the gene matches. Assay used: immunoSEQ multiplex PCR; TCRdb lists only in-frame clones, some missing. The data contain about 12,000 clones, less than 90% of them singletons. Source: peripheral blood, taken from a patient treated with photon-based radiotherapy. The TCR comes from a man aged 55 to 70 with pancreatic cancer. J is TRBJ1-1 and V is TRBV5-1, with TRBD1 matching over 7 bases. The CDR3 DNA reads as TGCGCCAGCAGCCCACAGGGGACCGCTGAAGCTTTCTTT. Amino acids: CASSPQGTAEAFF.